This passage covers 30 T cell receptor beta chains from one sample sequenced in a study of T cell repertoires in cytomegalovirus infection. TCRdb re-called the reads through MiXCR, storing one row per CDR3 protein. The table lists 450,000 to 650,000 distinct CDR3 sequences, around two fifths of them singletons, with 48% in the top ten. These receptors have no identified antigens. This sample comprised cultured PBMCs, obtained from culture after CMV antigen stimulation. All receptors come from a human donor in good health (CMV status not recorded). Some clones in this sample may be carry-over from other donors' samples.

This clonotype showed up just a few times. In nucleotides, the CDR3 is TGTGCCAGCAGCCTCGGAGTAGCGGACATTCAGTACTTC. This sequence encodes CASSLGVADIQYF. V and J are TRBV7-2 and TRBJ2-4, with a possible D match to TRBD2 (6 bases). Trimming took 5 bases from V and 8 from J, leaving 13 bases between them. The germline V gene has CDR1 SGHTA and CDR2 FQGNSA. The CDR3 is 13 amino acids.

The chain uses TRBV7-2 and TRBJ1-1, with D possibly TRBD1 on 5 matching bases. The CDR3 is 15 residues long. CDR1 is SGHTA, CDR2 FQGNSA, per germline. V was trimmed by 5 bases and J by 2 bases, leaving 15 bases between them. The CDR3 sequence is CASSRRDGPNTEAFF. The CDR3 DNA follows: TGTGCCAGCAGCAGACGGGACGGACCAAACACTGAAGCTTTCTTT. The complete variable domain, with remaining parts taken from reference TRBV7-2 and TRBJ1-1, reads GAGVSQSPSNKVTEKGKDVELRCDPISGHTALYWYRQSLGQGLEFLIYFQGNSAPDKSGLPSDRFSAERTGGSVSTLTIQRTQQEDSAVYLCASSRRDGPNTEAFFGQGTRLTVV.

This clonotype was seen a handful of times. The chain combines TRBV7-9 with TRBJ1-4; TRBD1 matches 7 bases. The CDR3 is 15 amino acids. The germline gives CDR1 SEHNR, CDR2 FQNEAQ (reference sequence). After removal of 3 bases from V and 4 bases from J, the junction contained 5 bases not matched to a gene. CDR3 sequence (DNA): TGTGCCAGCAGCTTCCAGCAGGGGGGTAATGAAAAACTGTTTTTT. The encoded protein is CASSFQQGGNEKLFF. The full variable domain, in which reference TRBV7-9 and TRBJ1-4 provide the parts outside the CDR3, is DTGVSQNPRHKITKRGQNVTFRCDPISEHNRLYWYRQTLGQGPEFLTYFQNEAQLEKSRLLSDRFSAERPKGSFSTLEIQRTEQGDSAMYLCASSFQQGGNEKLFFGSGTQLSVL.

The genes are TRBV6-6 and TRBJ2-2, with 13 bases aligning to TRBD2. The CDR3 spans 18 residues. With 4 bases clipped from V and 4 bases from J, the junction kept 9 bases outside the gene matches. Germline CDR1 is MNHNY and CDR2 is SVGAGI (reference sequence). CDR3 nucleotide sequence: TGTGCCAGCAGTTCTCCCCCTCGACTAGCGGGAGGCACCGGGGAGCTGTTTTTT. Its protein product is CASSSPPRLAGGTGELFF.

This rearrangement joins TRBV4-2 to TRBJ1-1; D uncertain. Germline assignment: CDR1 LGHNA and CDR2 YNFKEQ. Trimming cost V 0 bases and J 0 bases, with 5 bases left between them. The CDR3 is 14 residues long. CDR3 residues: CASSQDRVNTEAFF. Written as DNA, the CDR3 is TGTGCCAGCAGCCAAGACCGGGTGAACACTGAAGCTTTCTTT.

The table lists this clonotype with a few counts. The gene calls are TRBV7-6 and TRBJ2-1, with D uncertain. The CDR3 runs 13 residues. Germline CDR1 SGHVS, CDR2 FNYEAQ. V was clipped by 8 bases and J by 5 bases, with 13 bases between them. CDR3 amino acids: CASLRWADNEQFF. The CDR3 DNA reads TGTGCCAGCCTACGCTGGGCGGACAATGAGCAGTTCTTC.

The J gene is TRBJ1-2, the V gene TRBV20-1; TRBD1 agrees at 7 bases. V was pared by 0 bases and J by 4 bases, with 8 bases of the junction left unmatched. CDR3 length: 15 amino acids. The V gene's germline CDR1 is DFQATT and CDR2 SNEGSKA (reference sequence). CDR3 residues: CSARDPEGGGYGYTF. DNA for the CDR3: TGCAGTGCTAGAGATCCCGAAGGGGGCGGCTATGGCTACACCTTC.

CDR3 sequence (DNA): TGTGCCAGCAGCTTCGGACTAGCGGGGAACACCGGGGAGCTGTTTTTT. Translation gives CASSFGLAGNTGELFF. The chain recombines TRBV7-2 with TRBJ2-2; 11 bases line up with TRBD2. The CDR3 runs 16 residues. V lost 3 bases and J lost 1; bases outside the gene matches: 1. From germline, CDR1 is SGHTA and CDR2 FQGNSA. The variable domain in full, with the rest retrieved from reference TRBV7-2 and TRBJ2-2, is GAGVSQSPSNKVTEKGKDVELRCDPISGHTALYWYRQSLGQGLEFLIYFQGNSAPDKSGLPSDRFSAERTGGSVSTLTIQRTQQEDSAVYLCASSFGLAGNTGELFFGEGSRLTVL.

V usage is TRBV7-8 and J usage is TRBJ2-3; 12 bases are a match to TRBD1. Trimming removed 3 bases from V and 6 bases from J; junction bases left unmatched: 4. Germline-derived CDR1 and CDR2 are SGHVS and FQNEAQ. This CDR3 contains 15 residues. This CDR3 is CASSLGTGGEDTQYF. Written as DNA, the CDR3 is TGTGCCAGCAGCTTGGGGACAGGGGGCGAGGATACGCAGTATTTT.

The chain joins TRBV2 to TRBJ2-3; 9 bases agree with TRBD2. This CDR3 spans 13 amino acids. Germline V gene sequence: CDR1 SNHLY, CDR2 FYNNEI. V shed 7 bases and J 2 bases; nucleotides not matched to a gene: 1. CDR3 bases: TGTGCCAGCAAGGGACTAGCCACAGATACGCAGTATTTT. Its protein product is CASKGLATDTQYF.

The chain carries TRBV5-4 and TRBJ1-2, with TRBD1 matching over 9 bases. The V and J ends lost 4 bases and 8 bases, in that order; junction bases with no gene match: 6. The CDR3 has 13 amino acids. Germline V lookup: CDR1 SGHNT, CDR2 YYREEE (reference sequence). The CDR3 DNA reads TGTGCCAGCAGCAGGGACAGGGAGGACGGCTACACCTTC. The encoded protein is CASSRDREDGYTF.

This clonotype showed up just a few times. This chain connects TRBV7-8 to TRBJ1-5, with D unclear. Germline loops: CDR1 SGHVS, CDR2 FQNEAQ. This CDR3 has 16 amino acids. V gave up 3 bases and J gave up 0 bases, with 12 bases separating them. The CDR3 loop is CASSLWEGSSNQPQHF. CDR3 sequence (DNA): TGTGCCAGCAGCTTGTGGGAGGGCAGTAGCAATCAGCCCCAGCATTTT.

A few counts support this clonotype. This chain links TRBV7-2 with TRBJ2-7, with 10 bases fitting TRBD2. The V gene end was trimmed by 2 bases and the J gene end by 6 bases; junction bases not matched to a gene: 7. CDR3 length equals 15 residues. The germline gives CDR1 SGHTA, CDR2 FQGNSA. The CDR3 region has the DNA TGTGCCAGCAGCTTACTAGCGGGGGCCTTGGGCGAGCAGTACTTC. Translated, it gives CASSLLAGALGEQYF.

This clonotype was counted only a few times. The CDR3 nucleotides read TGTGCCACCAGCAGAAAGGGGGTTTACAATGAGCAGTTCTTC. Protein: CATSRKGVYNEQFF. This chain joins TRBV15 and TRBJ2-1; weak D call: TRBD1 (6 bases). The CDR3 totals 14 residues. Germline loops: CDR1 LNHNV, CDR2 YYDKDF (reference sequence). V lost 2 bases and J 4 bases, leaving 9 bases between the germline ends. Full variable domain (outside the CDR3, taken from reference TRBV15 and TRBJ2-1): DAMVIQNPRYQVTQFGKPVTLSCSQTLNHNVMYWYQQKSSQAPKLLFHYYDKDFNNEADTPDNFQSRRPNTSFCFLDIRSPGLGDTAMYLCATSRKGVYNEQFFGPGTRLTVL.

CDR3 amino acids: CANAGTSWYYEQYF. In DNA form, the CDR3 reads TGTGCCAACGCCGGGACTAGCTGGTACTACGAGCAGTACTTC. J is TRBJ2-7 and V is TRBV28; 9 nucleotides match TRBD2. The V gene end was trimmed by 10 bases and the J gene end by 3 bases; junction bases not matched to a gene: 10. The CDR3 contains 14 residues. From germline, CDR1 is MDHEN and CDR2 SYDVKM.

The chain uses TRBV7-2 and TRBJ2-2; 8 nucleotides line up with TRBD1. Germline loops: CDR1 SGHTA, CDR2 FQGNSA. This CDR3 is built from 14 residues. J gave up 6 bases and V 3 bases, and 3 bases lay outside the gene matches. The CDR3 DNA sequence: TGTGCCAGCAGCTTTCAGGGGGCGTCCGGGGAGCTGTTTTTT. Its translation: CASSFQGASGELFF.

The chain links TRBV20-1 to TRBJ2-3, with 11 nucleotides matching TRBD2. V dropped 3 bases and J dropped 1; count of bases not matched to a gene: 12. Germline CDR1 reads DFQATT; CDR2 reads SNEGSKA (reference sequence). This CDR3 is built from 18 residues. In nucleotides, the CDR3 is TGCAGTGCTAGTCTAGCGGGGGGAGTTCCTAGTGGCACAGATACGCAGTATTTT. It specifies CSASLAGGVPSGTDTQYF.

The V and J genes are TRBV5-1 and TRBJ2-1; no clear D. Germline-derived CDR1 and CDR2 are SGHRS and YFSETQ. V gave up 0 bases and J gave up 10 bases, with 11 bases separating them. CDR3 length: 13 amino acids. The CDR3 nucleotides read TGCGCCAGCAGCTTGGCCGGCAGCACCGAGCAGTTCTTC. Translation gives CASSLAGSTEQFF.

The V call is TRBV14, the J call TRBJ1-1; unclear D gene. The V end was cut by 1 base, the J end by 4 bases, with 7 bases between. CDR3 size: 13 residues. Germline V gene lookup returns CDR1 SGHDN and CDR2 FVKESK. The CDR3 protein is CASSQAPGTEAFF. CDR3 DNA: TGTGCCAGCAGCCAAGCCCCCGGCACTGAAGCTTTCTTT.

The chain is built from TRBV2 and TRBJ2-3; D unresolved. The length of the CDR3 is 13 residues. Germline CDR1 reads SNHLY; CDR2 reads FYNNEI. Trimming cost V 8 bases and J 2 bases, with 11 bases left between them. CDR3 coding DNA: TGTGCCAGCGCGACAACCACCACAGATACGCAGTATTTT. Translation gives CASATTTTDTQYF.

This clonotype has just a few counts. The chain carries TRBV6-2 or TRBV6-3 and TRBJ2-1; 14 positions agree with TRBD2. The germline V gene has CDR1 MNHEY and CDR2 SVGEGT. V lost 6 bases and J lost 6; bases outside the gene matches: 4. The CDR3 covers 15 residues. CDR3 sequence reads: CASSRTSGRFNEQFF. As DNA, the CDR3 is TGTGCCAGCAGCCGGACTAGCGGGAGGTTCAATGAGCAGTTCTTC.

This clonotype was seen only once. The rearrangement joins TRBV12-3 or TRBV12-4 to TRBJ2-1; weak D call: TRBD2 (7 bases). Trimming pared 3 bases from V and 2 bases from J, leaving 14 bases between. The CDR3 sequence is 16 residues long. This CDR3 reads CASSFSAGAPYNEQFF. DNA for the CDR3: TGTGCCAGCAGTTTCAGTGCGGGGGCCCCCTACAATGAGCAGTTCTTC.

The chain combines TRBV4-1 with TRBJ1-2; D may be TRBD1 (5 bases). The CDR3 has 14 amino acids. Germline V gene sequence: CDR1 MGHRA, CDR2 YSYEKL. Trimming removed 6 bases at V and 6 bases at J, with 17 bases between. The DNA of the CDR3 is TGCGCCAGCAGGGAGGGGCAGGGTGGGGATGGCTACACCTTC. It yields the protein CASREGQGGDGYTF.

This chain uses TRBV7-9 with TRBJ2-7, with D maybe TRBD1 (5 bases). Germline CDR1 and CDR2: SEHNR and FQNEAQ (reference sequence). Trimming took 5 bases from V and 2 from J, leaving 16 bases between them. This CDR3 is 15 amino acids long. CDR3 amino acids: CASSQGPPSAYEQYF. As DNA, the CDR3 is TGTGCCAGCAGCCAGGGCCCGCCGAGTGCCTACGAGCAGTACTTC.

The chain employs TRBV7-2 and TRBJ1-2; TRBD1 is a possible D gene (6 bases). The V and J ends lost 6 bases and 7 bases respectively, with 15 bases between them. The CDR3 covers 13 residues. Germline V gene lookup returns CDR1 SGHTA and CDR2 FQGNSA. CDR3 region: CASRPGGWGGYTF. CDR3 in DNA: TGTGCCAGCAGACCTGGGGGCTGGGGTGGCTACACCTTC.

The chain couples TRBV5-6 to TRBJ2-7; D remains ambiguous. Germline lookup yields CDR1 SGHDT and CDR2 YYEEEE. The CDR3 has 13 residues. V lost 4 bases, J lost 6 bases, and 14 bases lay in between. The CDR3 here is CASSPTGVVEQYF. As DNA, the CDR3 is TGTGCCAGCAGCCCGACCGGAGTGGTCGAGCAGTACTTC.

This clonotype was counted between two and nine times. The chain joins TRBV7-8 to TRBJ2-2; D may be TRBD1 or TRBD2 (6 bases each). CDR3 length: 16 residues. With 6 bases removed from V and 3 bases from J, the gap between germline ends came to 17 bases. Per the germline V gene, CDR1 is SGHVS and CDR2 is FQNEAQ. The CDR3 reads CASRPGGAGYTGELFF. The CDR3 coding sequence is TGTGCCAGCAGGCCTGGGGGCGCGGGGTACACCGGGGAGCTGTTTTTT.

This clonotype was picked up a small number of times. The V gene is TRBV20-1, the J gene TRBJ2-2; perhaps TRBD2 as D (5 bases). The CDR3 is 14 residues long. V was cut by 5 bases and J by 7 bases, with 17 bases left in between. Germline lookup yields CDR1 DFQATT and CDR2 SNEGSKA (reference sequence). DNA of the CDR3: TGCAGTGCTCGCGCCGGCGGGCCTGACGGGGAGCTGTTTTTT. Translation gives CSARAGGPDGELFF.

The chain joins TRBV10-3 to TRBJ2-7; perhaps TRBD1 as D (7 bases). Trimming shortened V by 0 bases and J by 6 bases, and 18 bases separated the two germline ends. Per the germline V gene, CDR1 is ENHRY and CDR2 is SYGVKD. This CDR3 is built from 16 residues. The DNA of the CDR3 is TGTGCCATCAGTGAGTCGGGGGGACAGACTACCAGCGAGCAGTACTTC. It translates to CAISESGGQTTSEQYF.

This clonotype appeared a few times. The genes are TRBV19 and TRBJ2-7; 8 bases are a match to TRBD1. CDR3 length: 16 amino acids. CDR1 is LNHDA and CDR2 is SQIVND in the germline V gene (reference sequence). The ends lost 3 bases at V and 2 bases at J; junction bases unmatched: 9. CDR3 sequence reads: CASSIFPTGATYEQYF. As DNA, the CDR3 is TGTGCCAGTAGTATCTTTCCGACAGGGGCCACCTACGAGCAGTACTTC.